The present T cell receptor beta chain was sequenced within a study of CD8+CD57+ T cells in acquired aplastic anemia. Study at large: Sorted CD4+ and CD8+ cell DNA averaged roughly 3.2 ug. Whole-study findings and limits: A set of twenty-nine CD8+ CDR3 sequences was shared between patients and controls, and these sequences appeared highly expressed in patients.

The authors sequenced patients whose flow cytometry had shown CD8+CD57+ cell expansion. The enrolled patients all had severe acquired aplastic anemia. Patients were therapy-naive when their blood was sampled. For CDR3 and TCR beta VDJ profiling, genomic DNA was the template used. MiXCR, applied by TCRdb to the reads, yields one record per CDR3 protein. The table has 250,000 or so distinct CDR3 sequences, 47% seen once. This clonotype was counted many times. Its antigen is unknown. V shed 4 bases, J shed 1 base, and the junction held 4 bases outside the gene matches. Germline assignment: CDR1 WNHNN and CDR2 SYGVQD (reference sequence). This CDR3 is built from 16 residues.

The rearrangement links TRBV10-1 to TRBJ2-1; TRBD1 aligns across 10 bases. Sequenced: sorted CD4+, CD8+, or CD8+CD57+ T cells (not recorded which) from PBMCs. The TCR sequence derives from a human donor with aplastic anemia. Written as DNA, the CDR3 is TGCGCCAGCAGTGGGACAGGGGGTAGGTCCTACAATGAGCAGTTCTTC. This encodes CASSGTGGRSYNEQFF.